This is a list of T cell receptor beta chains from one sample in a study of blood T cell repertoires in COVID-19. Profiling relied on immunoSEQ multiplex PCR, and the TCRdb table lists in-frame clones only, not all of them. Here the sample spans about 97,000 clones, around 90% being singletons. The sequencing input was peripheral blood. These receptors were collected from a man aged 45-60 years with COVID-19, enrolled during active disease. Each CDR3 is given with its conserved first and last residue. A D gene is named only where the DNA matches it firmly. Expanded clones are given a class, and other clones once, few, many or no size at all.

v_call	clone_size	j_call	d_call	cdr3_nt	cdr3_aa
TRBV16	-	TRBJ1-2	TRBD1	TGTGCCAGCAGCCCCCTTGTGACAGGGGCCTACACCTTC	CASSPLVTGAYTF
TRBV27	-	TRBJ1-2	TRBD1	TGTGCCAGCAGTTTGACAGGGGGCTATGGCTACACCTTC	CASSLTGGYGYTF
TRBV5-8	-	TRBJ1-1	-	TGTGCCAGCAGCTTGTATGTACGGACAAGCATGAACACTGAAGCTTTCTTT	CASSLYVRTSMNTEAFF
TRBV6-1	few	TRBJ2-7	-	TGTGCCAGCAGTGAATGGCAGTTGTCGGGGACATTCTACGAGCAGTACTTC	CASSEWQLSGTFYEQYF
TRBV21-1	few	TRBJ1-3	-	TGTGCCAGCAGCAAAGAAGGAAGGAGCTCTGGAAACACCATATATTTT	CASSKEGRSSGNTIYF
TRBV10-3	-	TRBJ2-7	TRBD1	TGTGCCATCAGTACGACAGGGGGTACCTACGAGCAGTACTTC	CAISTTGGTYEQYF
TRBV19	-	TRBJ1-4	-	TGTGCCACCTGGGGAGGAGCGGCTAATGAAAAACTGTTTTTT	CATWGGAANEKLFF
TRBV5-1	-	TRBJ1-4	-	TGCGCCAGCAGCTACACAGGGAGGGGAGAAAAACTGTTTTTT	CASSYTGRGEKLFF
TRBV2	-	TRBJ2-7	TRBD2	TGTGCCAGCAGTAAGAACGGACTAGCGGGAACTGTCGAGCAGTACTTC	CASSKNGLAGTVEQYF
TRBV6-8	-	TRBJ2-3	-	TGTGCCAGCAGTACCCCCCAAGCGGAGGGAGATACGCAGTATTTT	CASSTPQAEGDTQYF
TRBV6-6	-	TRBJ2-7	-	TGTGCCAGCAGCCCTGTCCCCTACGAGCAGTACTTC	CASSPVPYEQYF
TRBV5-5	-	TRBJ2-6	TRBD1	TGTGCCAGCAGCACGGGACAGACTAACTCTGGGGCCAACGTCCTGACTTTC	CASSTGQTNSGANVLTF
TRBV6-2/TRBV6-3	-	TRBJ1-2	-	TGTGCCAGCAGCTCCAGCCCAGGGGCGGTTGATGGCTACACCTTC	CASSSSPGAVDGYTF
TRBV6-5	-	TRBJ1-2	-	TGTGCCAGCACCGGGGGTAACTATGGCTACACCTTC	CASTGGNYGYTF
TRBV4-1	few	TRBJ1-2	TRBD1	TGCGCCAGCAGCCAAGAAGGGACAGGGCTTGGCTACACCTTC	CASSQEGTGLGYTF
TRBV5-8	few	TRBJ1-5	-	TGTGCCAGCAGCCGCAAACGGCCCGGGACAAATCAGCCCCAGCATTTT	CASSRKRPGTNQPQHF
TRBV6-2/TRBV6-3	-	TRBJ1-6	-	TGTGCCAGCAGTTACTCGATGTCTGAGGGAGTCTATAATTCACCCCTCCACTTT	CASSYSMSEGVYNSPLHF
TRBV28	-	TRBJ1-1	-	TGTGCCAGTGCAGGGGCCCCGAACACTGAAGCTTTCTTT	CASAGAPNTEAFF
TRBV5-1	-	TRBJ2-7	TRBD2	TGCGCCAGCAGCTCTTCTCTAGCGGGGGTCCGAGAGCAGTACTTC	CASSSSLAGVREQYF
TRBV6-1	-	TRBJ1-2	-	TGTGCCAGCAGTGAACGGGGCAGGGGAATAGATGGCTACACCTTC	CASSERGRGIDGYTF
TRBV7-9	-	TRBJ1-1	-	TGTGCCAGCGGCAGGGTCACGAGCACTGAAGCTTTCTTT	CASGRVTSTEAFF
TRBV5-6	-	TRBJ1-4	TRBD1	TGTGCCAGCAGCCGCCGGGACAGGGCCTCAACTAATGAAAAACTGTTTTTT	CASSRRDRASTNEKLFF
TRBV28	-	TRBJ1-6	-	TGTGCCAGCAGCCCGGGAGGTTTGAGTGATTCACCCCTCCACTTT	CASSPGGLSDSPLHF
TRBV29-1	once	TRBJ2-2	-	TGCAGCGTTGAGAGTCAGGAATGGTGGTCGAACACCGGGGAGCTGTTTTTT	CSVESQEWWSNTGELFF